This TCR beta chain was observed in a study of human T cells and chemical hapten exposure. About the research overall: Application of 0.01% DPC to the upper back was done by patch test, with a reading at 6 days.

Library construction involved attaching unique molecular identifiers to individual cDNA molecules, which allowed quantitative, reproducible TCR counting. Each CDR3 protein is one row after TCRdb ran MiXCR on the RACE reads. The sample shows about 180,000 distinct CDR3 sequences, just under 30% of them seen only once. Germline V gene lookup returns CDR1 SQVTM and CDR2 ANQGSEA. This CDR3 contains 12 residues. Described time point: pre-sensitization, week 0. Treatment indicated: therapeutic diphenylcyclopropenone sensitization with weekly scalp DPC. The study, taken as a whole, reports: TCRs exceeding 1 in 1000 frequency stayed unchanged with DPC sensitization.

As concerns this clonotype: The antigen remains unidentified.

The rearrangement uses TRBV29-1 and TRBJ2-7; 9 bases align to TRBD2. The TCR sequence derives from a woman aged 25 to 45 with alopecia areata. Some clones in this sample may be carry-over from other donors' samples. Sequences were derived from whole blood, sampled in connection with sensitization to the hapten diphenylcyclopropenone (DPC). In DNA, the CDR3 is TGCATGGTAGCGGGGGATGACTACGAGCAGTACTTC. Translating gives CMVAGDDYEQYF.